This T cell receptor (beta chain) was obtained from a study of T cell responses to AZD1222 COVID-19 vaccine. Measured with immunoSEQ multiplex PCR; TCRdb has only the in-frame clones, and not every one. In the table there are approximately 80,000 clones, approximately 85% of which are singletons. Germline V gene data show CDR1 as SGHKS and CDR2 as YYEKEE (reference sequence). CDR3 length: 13 amino acids. V lost 0 bases to trimming and J lost 7 bases; unmatched junction nucleotides: 1. This sequence joins TRBV5-5 and TRBJ2-7, with 10 bases lining up with TRBD2. Sequencing was performed on peripheral blood, taken 28 days after the second AZD1222 dose. This clonotype was obtained from an adult who received the AZD1222 COVID-19 vaccine. CDR3 DNA: TGTGCCAGCAGCTTGGGACTAGCGGGTGAGCAGTACGTC. This sequence encodes CASSLGLAGEQYV.